These 31 T cell receptor beta chains were all obtained from the same sample, sequenced in a study of T cell responses to AZD1222 COVID-19 vaccine. Only in-frame clones appear in the TCRdb table, and some are missing; sequencing was by immunoSEQ multiplex PCR. The sample records 150,000 to 200,000 clones, under 95% being singletons. The specimen comprised peripheral blood, sampled on day 0 of AZD1222 vaccination. These TCRs come from an adult in good health.

The rearrangement links TRBV4-1 to TRBJ2-1; D perhaps matches TRBD2 (7 bases). Deletions cut 4 bases from V and 3 bases from J, with 22 bases between. Per the germline V gene, CDR1 is MGHRA and CDR2 is YSYEKL. This CDR3 contains 18 residues. The CDR3 region is CASSLRDGGGSSYNEQFF. CDR3 bases: TGCGCCAGCAGCCTCCGCGATGGGGGCGGGAGTAGCTACAATGAGCAGTTCTTC.

The J gene is TRBJ2-3, the V gene TRBV16; D is undetermined. With 1 base removed from V and 0 bases from J, the gap between germline ends came to 11 bases. Germline values: CDR1 KGHSY, CDR2 FQNENV. CDR3 length equals 16 residues. This CDR3 reads CASSQYGGSSTDTQYF. For the CDR3, the DNA is TGTGCCAGCAGCCAATACGGCGGCAGTAGCACAGATACGCAGTATTTT.

The rearrangement joins TRBV5-1 to TRBJ1-2; D gene uncertain. V lost 0 bases and J 5 bases, leaving 14 bases between the germline ends. The germline CDR1 and CDR2 sequences are SGHRS and YFSETQ. This CDR3 contains 15 residues. The CDR3 loop reads CASSLEDPVGYGYTF. The CDR3 DNA follows: TGCGCCAGCAGCTTGGAGGACCCGGTGGGGTATGGCTACACCTTC. Together with reference TRBV5-1 and TRBJ1-2, the CDR3 gives the full variable domain: KAGVTQTPRYLIKTRGQQVTLSCSPISGHRSVSWYQQTPGQGLQFLFEYFSETQRNKGNFPGRFSGRQFSNSRSEMNVSTLELGDSALYLCASSLEDPVGYGYTFGSGTRLTVV.

The chain carries TRBV28 and TRBJ1-4; 9 bases fit TRBD1. Germline V gene sequence: CDR1 MDHEN, CDR2 SYDVKM. J was trimmed by 5 bases and V by 6 bases; bases with no gene match: 4. CDR3 length: 14 amino acids. CDR3 coding DNA: TGTGCCAGCAGATCGACAGGGGGAAATGAAAAACTGTTTTTT. The encoded protein is CASRSTGGNEKLFF.

J is TRBJ1-2 and V is TRBV5-4; TRBD1 is a possible D gene (5 bases). The CDR3 contains 15 residues. Trimming left V 3 bases short and J 4 bases short, with 16 bases between. Germline V gene data show CDR1 as SGHNT and CDR2 as YYREEE (reference sequence). The CDR3 region has the DNA TGTGCCAGCAGCTCTGAGGCCCCGGGGGGCTATGGCTACACCTTC. This codes for CASSSEAPGGYGYTF.

The rearrangement uses TRBV12-3 or TRBV12-4 and TRBJ2-7; the D is unclear. This CDR3 comprises 13 residues. Trimming took off 5 bases at V and 4 bases at J, with 12 bases between the two ends. This CDR3 is CASSTPGLYEQYF. The CDR3 nucleotides are TGTGCCAGCAGTACCCCGGGCCTTTACGAGCAGTACTTC.

The V and J genes are TRBV6-6 and TRBJ2-1; D may be TRBD1 (5 bases). Germline CDR1 and CDR2: MNHNY and SVGAGI (reference sequence). The CDR3 has 16 amino acids. With 2 bases removed from V and 0 bases from J, the gap between germline ends came to 11 bases. The CDR3 DNA sequence: TGTGCCAGCAGTTACGGCGCAGGGCACTCCTACAATGAGCAGTTCTTC. This codes for CASSYGAGHSYNEQFF.

For this clone: At one boundary the junction diverges from the germline segment, which might be a read error. The chain uses TRBV6-6 and TRBJ1-1; no clear D gene. Germline V CDR1 and CDR2: MNHNY, SVGAGI (reference sequence). This CDR3 has 10 amino acids. The CDR3 spells CASSYTEAFF. The DNA of the CDR3 is TGTGCCAGCAGTTACACCGAAGCTTTCTTT.

This chain joins TRBV12-3 or TRBV12-4 and TRBJ1-2; tentatively, D is TRBD1 (6 bases). This CDR3 contains 13 residues. Deletions cut 7 bases from V and 4 bases from J, with 13 bases between. The CDR3 region is CASKRGPPYGYTF. In nucleotides, the CDR3 is TGTGCCAGCAAGCGGGGGCCTCCCTATGGCTACACCTTC.

Here the CDR3 reads CASSLAWDRGTEAFF. The CDR3 DNA is TGTGCCAGCAGTCTAGCGTGGGACAGGGGCACTGAAGCTTTCTTT. The V call is TRBV27, the J call TRBJ1-1; 10 positions agree with TRBD1. The CDR3 is made up of 15 amino acids. Losses at the gene ends were 5 bases for V and 4 bases for J; bases not matched to a gene: 7. Germline CDR1 and CDR2: MNHEY and SMNVEV (reference sequence).

The chain couples TRBV5-4 to TRBJ2-7, with TRBD2 as a possible D gene (6 bases). Trimming removed 0 bases from V and 7 bases from J, with 20 bases in between. This CDR3 comprises 16 residues. CDR1 SGHNT and CDR2 YYREEE come from the germline V gene (reference sequence). The CDR3, as DNA: TGTGCCAGCAGCTTGGGGGCCCGTTCGGGAGCGGGTGAGCAGTACTTC. Its protein is CASSLGARSGAGEQYF.

The chain is built from TRBV5-1 and TRBJ1-6; unclear D gene. The CDR3 contains 15 residues. Germline V gene data show CDR1 as SGHRS and CDR2 as YFSETQ. Trimming stripped 0 bases from V and 6 bases from J, with 10 bases between. The CDR3 region has the DNA TGCGCCAGCAGCTTGGACTCTTCCGGTAATTCACCCCTCCACTTT. Translating it yields CASSLDSSGNSPLHF.

V is TRBV13 and J is TRBJ1-2; D is unclear. Trimming took off 5 bases at V and 2 bases at J, with 12 bases between the two ends. Germline V gene lookup returns CDR1 PRHDT and CDR2 FYEKMQ (reference sequence). CDR3 size: 14 residues. CDR3 protein: CASSVLRENYGYTF. The CDR3 nucleotides read TGTGCCAGCAGCGTGTTAAGGGAAAACTATGGCTACACCTTC.

The CDR3 loop reads CASIRDRGLKTEAFF. The CDR3, as DNA: TGTGCCAGCATTCGGGACAGGGGGCTTAAAACTGAAGCTTTCTTT. The rearrangement links TRBV2 to TRBJ1-1, with 12 bases identical to TRBD1. This CDR3 contains 15 residues. Germline V gene lookup returns CDR1 SNHLY and CDR2 FYNNEI. Trimming cost V 7 bases and J 5 bases; bases outside gene matches: 8.

V gene TRBV25-1 combines with J gene TRBJ1-4; 12 positions agree with TRBD1. Germline loops: CDR1 MGHDK, CDR2 SYGVNS. The CDR3 is made up of 17 amino acids. Losses at the gene ends were 4 bases for V and 7 bases for J; bases not matched to a gene: 10. The CDR3 DNA follows: TGTGCCAGCAGTGTGGGGGGACAGGGGGCTAGGGTTGAAAAACTGTTTTTT. It specifies CASSVGGQGARVEKLFF.

This clone showed up just once. The rearrangement uses TRBV5-4 and TRBJ2-1, with unresolved D. This CDR3 is built from 12 residues. V lost 8 bases and J lost 7, with 13 bases in between. The germline gives CDR1 SGHNT, CDR2 YYREEE (reference sequence). The CDR3 reads CASAPDRNEQFF. DNA for the CDR3: TGTGCCAGTGCCCCCGATCGGAATGAGCAGTTCTTC. The variable domain in full, completed from reference TRBV5-4 and TRBJ2-1, reads ETGVTQSPTHLIKTRGQQVTLRCSSQSGHNTVSWYQQALGQGPQFIFQYYREEENGRGNFPPRFSGLQFPNYSSELNVNALELDDSALYLCASAPDRNEQFFGPGTRLTVL.

The chain employs TRBV10-3 and TRBJ2-3; the D gene is possibly TRBD1 (6 bases). Between the trimmed V and J ends, which lost 2 bases and 8 bases, there was a span of 23 bases. The length of the CDR3 is 17 residues. CDR1 and CDR2 from the germline V gene are ENHRY and SYGVKD. CDR3: CAISEDGGPDPLGTQYF. CDR3 DNA sequence: TGTGCCATCAGTGAGGATGGGGGCCCGGACCCTCTCGGTACGCAGTATTTT.

The chain links TRBV6-2 or TRBV6-3 to TRBJ2-7; 8 bases line up with TRBD1. The V gene's germline CDR1 is MNHEY and CDR2 SVGEGT. J was trimmed by 5 bases and V by 1 base; bases with no gene match: 10. CDR3 size: 16 residues. The CDR3 reads CASSYFVYRGSDEQYF. The CDR3 DNA is TGTGCCAGCAGTTACTTCGTCTACAGGGGGTCCGACGAGCAGTACTTC.

The gene calls are TRBV5-6 and TRBJ1-6, with TRBD1 matching 8 bases. The CDR3 loop spans 17 amino acids. V was pared by 0 bases and J by 4 bases, with 6 bases of the junction left unmatched. Germline CDR1 is SGHDT and CDR2 is YYEEEE. The CDR3 DNA reads as TGTGCCAGCAGCTTGGGTGGGCAGGGGGCGTATAATTCACCCCTCCACTTT. Amino acid sequence: CASSLGGQGAYNSPLHF.

The CDR3 region has the DNA TGTGCCAGCAGCTTACTGAGGGGGCGCATGGACACTGAAGCTTTCTTT. Translation: CASSLLRGRMDTEAFF. This chain links TRBV7-6 with TRBJ1-1; 7 bases fit TRBD1. The germline V gene has CDR1 SGHVS and CDR2 FNYEAQ. The CDR3 contains 16 residues. V lost 2 bases and J lost 3; bases outside the gene matches: 9.

The genes are TRBV7-2 and TRBJ2-3; possibly TRBD1 or TRBD2 for D (6 bases each). The V end was cut by 0 bases, the J end by 1 base, with 20 bases between. This CDR3 region has 19 residues. The germline gives CDR1 SGHTA, CDR2 FQGNSA. The CDR3 DNA sequence: TGTGCCAGCAGCTTAGCCCTTCCCTTTCTTCGGGGGCGCACAGATACGCAGTATTTT. It is translated as CASSLALPFLRGRTDTQYF. Together with reference TRBV7-2 and TRBJ2-3, the CDR3 gives the full variable domain: GAGVSQSPSNKVTEKGKDVELRCDPISGHTALYWYRQSLGQGLEFLIYFQGNSAPDKSGLPSDRFSAERTGGSVSTLTIQRTQQEDSAVYLCASSLALPFLRGRTDTQYFGPGTRLTVL.

V usage is TRBV12-3 or TRBV12-4 and J usage is TRBJ1-2; no clear D gene. Between the trimmed V and J ends, which lost 3 bases and 6 bases, there was a span of 8 bases. The CDR3 consists of 12 residues. The CDR3 sequence is CASSFSGDGYTF. In DNA form, the CDR3 reads TGTGCCAGCAGTTTCTCCGGTGATGGCTACACCTTC.

The chain carries TRBV11-2 and TRBJ2-1; D is uncertain. Germline V lookup: CDR1 SGHAT, CDR2 FQNNGV. Trimming cost V 6 bases and J 0 bases, with 15 bases left between them. The CDR3 has 16 amino acids. The CDR3 DNA is TGTGCCAGCAGTCGCGACCCTCAGAGCTCCTACAATGAGCAGTTCTTC. This sequence encodes CASSRDPQSSYNEQFF.

The chain employs TRBV12-3 or TRBV12-4 and TRBJ2-2, with D perhaps being TRBD1 or TRBD2 (5 bases each). The CDR3 totals 13 residues. Trimming cost V 2 bases and J 7 bases, with 8 bases left between them. For the CDR3, the DNA is TGTGCCAGCAGTTTATCGGGGCACGGGGAGCTGTTTTTT. Translated: CASSLSGHGELFF.

The chain joins TRBV12-3 or TRBV12-4 to TRBJ1-2; D gene ambiguous. The ends were cut back, 5 bases at V and 0 bases at J, with 7 bases in the middle. The CDR3 runs 13 residues. The CDR3 coding sequence is TGTGCCAGCAGTCTGGCGACTAACTATGGCTACACCTTC. Protein product: CASSLATNYGYTF.

V gene TRBV14 combines with J gene TRBJ2-1; 9 bases align to TRBD2. This CDR3 has 16 amino acids. Trimming removed 5 bases from V and 8 bases from J; junction bases left unmatched: 13. CDR1 and CDR2 from the germline V gene are SGHDN and FVKESK. Here the CDR3 reads CASSSTGLAILDEQFF. The DNA for the CDR3 is TGTGCCAGCAGCTCAACAGGACTAGCGATTTTAGATGAGCAGTTCTTC.

V and J are TRBV9 and TRBJ1-1; maybe TRBD1 (6 bases). The CDR3 length is 14 residues. The V gene lost 4 bases and the J gene lost 5 bases, with 15 bases spanning the gap. CDR1 and CDR2 from the germline V gene are SGDLS and YYNGEE. CDR3 DNA sequence: TGTGCCAGCAGCCGTAAACAGGGAGGAACTGAAGCTTTCTTT. The encoded protein is CASSRKQGGTEAFF.

The chain uses TRBV2 and TRBJ2-2; 8 bases are shared with TRBD1. This CDR3 comprises 14 residues. Germline CDR1 SNHLY, CDR2 FYNNEI. Losses at the gene ends were 6 bases for V and 4 bases for J; bases not matched to a gene: 4. This chain's CDR3 is CASSRQGSTGELFF. In nucleotides, the CDR3 is TGTGCCAGCAGCAGACAGGGGAGCACCGGGGAGCTGTTTTTT.

The chain couples TRBV28 to TRBJ1-6, with 7 bases fitting TRBD1. V was pared by 4 bases and J by 7 bases, with 10 bases of the junction left unmatched. This CDR3 has 16 amino acids. Germline loops: CDR1 MDHEN, CDR2 SYDVKM. CDR3 protein: CASSSRDSQNNSPLHF. As DNA, the CDR3 is TGTGCCAGCAGTTCACGGGACAGCCAGAACAATTCACCCCTCCACTTT.

J is TRBJ2-7 and V is TRBV9; tentative D call: TRBD1 (6 bases). V dropped 4 bases and J dropped 3 bases, with 17 bases sitting between them. This CDR3 is 15 amino acids long. Germline CDR1 reads SGDLS; CDR2 reads YYNGEE. CDR3 sequence: CASSPYQTGNYEQYF. The CDR3, as DNA: TGTGCCAGCAGCCCGTACCAGACAGGAAACTACGAGCAGTACTTC.

This chain connects TRBV6-1 to TRBJ1-1; D is undetermined. The CDR3 totals 12 residues. V was clipped by 1 base and J by 5 bases, with 5 bases between them. The germline gives CDR1 MNHNS, CDR2 SASEGT. Written as DNA, the CDR3 is TGTGCCAGCAGTGAAGGGGGAACTGAAGCTTTCTTT. This encodes CASSEGGTEAFF.